The following is a TCR beta chain sequence with its context. This clonotype was picked up a small number of times. No cognate antigen has been identified for it. A much larger clone lies one base from this, so it may be a read error. The sample comes from a study of T cells in Graves' hyperthyroidism and ophthalmopathy (dated by TCRdb to the late 2010s). About the full investigation: Peripheral blood was sampled at the time of initial diagnosis, prior to any treatment. To identify TCR V-J signatures that set the groups apart, the researchers used a discovery cohort of more than 95 patients, made up of 40 to 45 with Graves' ophthalmopathy and some 58 with stable Graves' hyperthyroidism. Whether ophthalmopathy could be predicted prospectively was tested in an independent validation cohort made up of 18 hyperthyroidism patients plus 17 patients who later progressed to ophthalmopathy. The 100 discovery patients were divided at random into training and test sets in a 7:3 ratio. In addition, the study compared T-cell repertoires in thyroid tissue and in blood from five or six Graves' hyperthyroidism patients. After sampling, hyperthyroidism patients received methimazole starting at 30 mg daily, and ophthalmopathy patients received high-dose intravenous methylprednisolone. The paper reports TCR Vbeta CDR3 sequencing of fewer than 150 peripheral blood samples: approximately 41 ophthalmopathy, around 80 hyperthyroidism and approximately 17 progressor patients. Findings and caveats that apply to the study as a whole: Ophthalmopathy was separated from stable hyperthyroidism by a 13 V-J signature model, with approximately 86% sensitivity and roughly 81% specificity obtained in cross-validation and 80%/75% obtained in testing. In validation, the model predicted progression to ophthalmopathy a median of about 6.5 months before onset, with approximately 71% sensitivity and 72.22% specificity. Blood samples also contained most of the expanded thyroid clonotypes (frequency above 0.001), which suggests that blood repertoires may reflect thyroid immune responses. Sample size was not statistically predetermined, and investigators were not blinded to group allocation.

The germline V gene (reference sequence) yields LGHDT for CDR1 and YNNKEL for CDR2. The CDR3 runs 17 amino acids, cysteine and phenylalanine included. CDR3 DNA only is kept here, 51 bases in frame from base 1. A patient counted as having stable Graves' hyperthyroidism if no progression to ophthalmopathy occurred over 18 months of follow-up. Hyperthyroidism patients were aged 18 to 65 years and newly diagnosed, with disease duration of less than 2 months. Patients with uncontrolled infections, other autoimmune diseases, pregnancy or lactation were excluded. Diagnoses relied on clinical symptoms, serum thyroxine and TRAb, thyroid ultrasound and orbital computed tomography. PBMCs were separated from around 9.1 ml of fresh peripheral blood using Ficoll-Paque density gradient centrifugation. Total RNA was extracted using Trizol reagent, and RNA quality was assessed on an Agilent 2100 Bioanalyzer. Amplification of TCR beta CDR3 regions was carried out from RNA transcripts. The TCR CDR3 was subjected to a first round of RT-PCR using the HTBI primer set and the Qiagen OneStep RT-PCR kit. The libraries were constructed in a second round of multiplex PCR and then size-selected and purified. The libraries were sequenced on an Illumina HiSeq2000 using paired-end 100 bp reads. Turning to the authors' computational methods: SOAPnuke was used to process the raw data, removing reads that contained adapters or uncalled bases, had a mean Phred below 15, or lacked an exact match to the constant primer or identifier. COPE v1.2.5 was used to merge the high-quality paired reads, and each unique nucleotide sequence was defined as a clonotype. Clonotypes were aligned to IMGT TRBV, TRBD and TRBJ reference segments using MiTCR v1.1. Analysis was restricted to V-J combinations with a frequency above 0.0001, which covered 99.2% of repertoires. A TCS score was defined as the ratio between F50 (clonal expansion) and ExV (chaos), using BLOSUM62-based TCRdist between CDR3 peptides within each V-J. Welch's t-statistics and random forest reduced some 510 V-J features to under 15, which were used in a naive Bayes classifier (R e1071). TCRdb took the public reads, trimmed them with fastp at Q25, ran MiXCR for clone calling and kept in-frame beta chains. Entries that share a CDR3 protein sequence are merged under the most common genes and DNA. The V and J calls were determined by TCRdb, not by the authors. Here the sample has some 510,000 distinct CDR3 sequences; less than 25% occur a single time. The ten largest clones capture about a quarter of the sample.

The sequenced material came from blood. The source of this sequence is a man between 18 and 35 years old with Graves' hyperthyroidism. Rearrangement joined TRBV3-1 to TRBJ1-5; the D gene identity is not certain. The nucleotide sequence reads TGTGCCAGCAGCTCCTCCGAGGCACGGTCTAGCAATCGGCCCCAGCATTTT. This yields the protein CASSSSEARSSNRPQHF.